This T cell receptor (beta chain) was identified during a study of blood T cells in healthy people across ages. Study-level results: Age showed a roughly linear inverse relationship with TCR beta diversity per million T cells. Whereas aged donors had fewer naive CD4+ cells, long-lived donors had more of them and higher diversity. Naive T cell percentage strongly correlated with TCR beta diversity.

Primers used in a second PCR of roughly 6 to 12 cycles were a sample-barcoded 5' primer and a J-beta primer mix. TCRdb re-called the 5' RACE reads with MiXCR, one entry per CDR3 protein. The sample records around 970,000 distinct CDR3 sequences, 51% being singletons. Germline values: CDR1 SGHRS, CDR2 YFSETQ. CDR3 length: 19 amino acids. V lost 4 bases and J lost 1; bases outside the gene matches: 13. Each sample yielded at least 5.5 micrograms of PBMC total RNA. Concerning this clonotype itself: What it binds is unknown.

Sequencing was performed on blood. This sequence joins TRBV5-1 and TRBJ2-6, with 8 nucleotides matching TRBD1. The receptor was isolated from a woman between 55 and 75 years old in good health. The CDR3 bases are TGCGCCAGCAGCATAAGAGTTAGAGGACAGGGTTCTGGGGCCAACGTCCTGACTTTC. Translated, it gives CASSIRVRGQGSGANVLTF.